This T cell receptor (beta chain) comes out of a study of T cells in Graves' hyperthyroidism and ophthalmopathy. RNA transcripts were the template for amplifying TCR beta CDR3 regions. Researchers ran a first-round RT-PCR on the TCR CDR3 using the HTBI primer set. One entry per CDR3 protein results from TCRdb running MiXCR on the multiplex PCR reads. The sample holds 300,000 to 400,000 distinct CDR3 sequences, around 23% seen once. Germline V gene sequence: CDR1 MNHEY, CDR2 SMNVEV (reference sequence). Trimming took off 4 bases at V and 7 bases at J, with 14 bases between the two ends. CDR3 length: 14 residues.

The gene calls are TRBV27 and TRBJ2-1; a weak D match, TRBD1 (6 bases). Sequencing was done on a sample of blood. This TCR was sampled from a woman aged 45-65 years with Graves' hyperthyroidism. CDR3 residues: CASSSLEGVNEQFF. In DNA form, the CDR3 reads TGTGCCAGCAGTTCCCTCGAGGGGGTGAATGAGCAGTTCTTC.